Below, 23 T cell receptor beta chains from the same sample are listed, as sequenced in a study of blood T cell repertoires in COVID-19. Measured with immunoSEQ multiplex PCR; TCRdb has only the in-frame clones, and not every one. The data contain a few hundred thousand clones, 70% to 90% of them singletons. Sequenced material: PBMCs or T cells enriched from blood (not recorded which). All receptors derive from a woman in her twenties or thirties who had recovered from COVID-19.

The DNA of the CDR3 is TGTGCCAGCAGGGAGGGGTTGCGCTCACCCCTCCACTTT. This codes for CASREGLRSPLHF. The chain is built from TRBV12-3 or TRBV12-4 and TRBJ1-6; tentatively, D is TRBD1 (5 bases). The CDR3 extends over 13 amino acids. Trimming removed 6 bases from V and 10 bases from J, with 13 bases in between.

This clone was observed a few times. J is TRBJ2-2 and V is TRBV30, with a weak D call TRBD1 (6 bases). V was cut by 1 base and J by 6 bases, with 15 bases left in between. From germline, CDR1 is GTSNPN and CDR2 SVGIG (reference sequence). The CDR3 is 15 residues long. As DNA, the CDR3 is TGTGCCTGGAGTGCGAGACAGGTTAGGGCCGGGGAGCTGTTTTTT. It yields the protein CAWSARQVRAGELFF.

The chain recombines TRBV14 with TRBJ1-2, with unresolved D. The V gene's germline CDR1 is SGHDN and CDR2 FVKESK. The CDR3 has 15 amino acids. With 1 base removed from V and 6 bases from J, the gap between germline ends came to 15 bases. CDR3 coding DNA: TGTGCCAGCAGCCAAGGTATCCGGCCCAGGAATGGCTACACCTTC. It specifies CASSQGIRPRNGYTF.

V gene TRBV18 combines with J gene TRBJ2-5; 8 bases align to TRBD1. CDR1 is KGHSH and CDR2 is LQKENI in the germline V gene. The length of the CDR3 is 14 residues. Unmatched junction bases numbered 4, after V lost 3 bases and J lost 4 bases. DNA of the CDR3: TGTGCCAGCTCACCCATGGACAGGGCAGAGACCCAGTACTTC. It translates to CASSPMDRAETQYF.

The V gene is TRBV27, the J gene TRBJ2-7; 10 bases align to TRBD2. CDR3 length equals 16 residues. CDR1 is MNHEY, CDR2 SMNVEV, per germline (reference sequence). Losses at the gene ends were 4 bases for V and 2 bases for J; bases not matched to a gene: 8. The CDR3, as DNA: TGTGCCAGCAGTTCCCTGACTAGCGGGTTACCCTACGAGCAGTACTTC. This encodes CASSSLTSGLPYEQYF.

This chain joins TRBV11-2 and TRBJ1-1; 8 bases line up with TRBD1. This CDR3 comprises 16 residues. The V segment lost 4 bases and the J segment 6 bases; nucleotides outside the gene matches: 13. The germline gives CDR1 SGHAT, CDR2 FQNNGV. This CDR3 is CASSSGQGKGFAEAFF. As DNA, the CDR3 is TGTGCCAGCAGCTCCGGACAGGGAAAGGGGTTTGCTGAAGCTTTCTTT.

J is TRBJ2-5 and V is TRBV5-1; D is possibly TRBD2 (6 bases). This CDR3 has 15 residues. Trimming cost V 4 bases and J 1 base, with 14 bases left between them. Germline CDR1 SGHRS, CDR2 YFSETQ. The chain's CDR3 is CASSPGVAAQETQYF. The CDR3 coding sequence is TGCGCCAGCAGCCCCGGGGTAGCGGCCCAAGAGACCCAGTACTTC.

The chain couples TRBV2 to TRBJ2-3, with TRBD2 identical over 16 bases. Trimming at V came to 6 bases and at J to 3 bases, leaving 6 bases not matched to a gene. This CDR3 spans 17 amino acids. Per the germline V gene, CDR1 is SNHLY and CDR2 is FYNNEI. CDR3 in DNA: TGTGCCAGCAGGGCGGGACTAGCGGGGGGGCGGACAGATACGCAGTATTTT. It encodes CASRAGLAGGRTDTQYF.

The chain combines TRBV20-1 with TRBJ1-3, with D tentatively TRBD1 (5 bases). Trimming removed 3 bases from V and 4 bases from J, with 13 bases in between. The length of the CDR3 is 14 residues. In germline, CDR1 is DFQATT, CDR2 SNEGSKA (reference sequence). The CDR3 sequence: CSASRGVGGNTIYF. DNA of the CDR3: TGCAGTGCTAGTCGGGGGGTAGGCGGAAACACCATATATTTT.

This rearrangement joins TRBV19 to TRBJ2-3; D is uncertain. The CDR3 contains 15 residues. The V end lost 1 base, the J end lost 1 base, and 9 bases lay between the germline ends. Germline-derived CDR1 and CDR2 are LNHDA and SQIVND (reference sequence). Here the CDR3 reads CASSIGRQGTDTQYF. In nucleotides, the CDR3 is TGTGCCAGTAGTATAGGGCGTCAGGGCACAGATACGCAGTATTTT.

Concerning this clone itself: Its ends do not fully match the called genes, so a read error is possible. This chain joins TRBV4-1 and TRBJ1-1; D remains unclear. Germline V gene sequence: CDR1 MGHRA, CDR2 YSYEKL. The CDR3 is made up of 11 amino acids. The CDR3 coding sequence is TGCGCCAGCAGCCAAGGTCTTTTACTAAGGTTT. Translation gives CASSQGLLLRF.

As for this clone: This sample also contains other DNA sequences that code for the same CDR3. The J gene is TRBJ1-5, the V gene TRBV19, with D perhaps TRBD1 (5 bases). Trimming removed 6 bases from V and 0 bases from J, with 9 bases in between. CDR3 length equals 14 residues. CDR1 and CDR2 from the germline V gene are LNHDA and SQIVND (reference sequence). Written as DNA, the CDR3 is TGTGCCAGTAGCAGGGATTATAGCAATCAGCCCCAGCATTTT. This sequence encodes CASSRDYSNQPQHF.

The rearrangement uses TRBV6-6 and TRBJ1-1; 10 bases map to TRBD1. V was clipped by 6 bases and J by 0 bases; unmatched bases: 10. This CDR3 has 17 residues. From germline, CDR1 is MNHNY and CDR2 SVGAGI (reference sequence). This CDR3 reads CASRRQGAGLMNTEAFF. The CDR3 coding sequence is TGTGCCAGCAGACGACAGGGGGCGGGCCTCATGAACACTGAAGCTTTCTTT.

The chain links TRBV19 to TRBJ1-2; D uncertain. Germline V gives CDR1 LNHDA, CDR2 SQIVND (reference sequence). V dropped 7 bases and J dropped 5 bases, with 11 bases sitting between them. This CDR3 has 12 residues. CDR3 DNA sequence: TGTGCCAGTACCGAGTCTTATTATGGCTACACCTTC. Translating it yields CASTESYYGYTF.

The chain is built from TRBV7-8 and TRBJ1-1; D gene uncertain. Trimming took off 1 base at V and 2 bases at J, with 5 bases between the two ends. Germline lookup yields CDR1 SGHVS and CDR2 FQNEAQ. The CDR3 totals 13 residues. The CDR3 coding sequence is TGTGCCAGCAGCTTAGTCCTCAACACTGAAGCTTTCTTT. It yields the protein CASSLVLNTEAFF.

This chain links TRBV27 with TRBJ2-3; 9 bases fit TRBD2. Trimming removed 5 bases from V and 8 bases from J; junction bases left unmatched: 11. The CDR3 covers 15 residues. The germline V gene encodes CDR1 MNHEY and CDR2 SMNVEV (reference sequence). The CDR3 region has the DNA TGTGCCAGCAGTAAGGGACTAGCAAGAGTCAGTACGCAGTATTTT. Translation: CASSKGLARVSTQYF.

This clone has just one count. The rearrangement joins TRBV10-3 to TRBJ2-1; 10 bases fit TRBD2. This CDR3 has 17 residues. Germline V gene lookup returns CDR1 ENHRY and CDR2 SYGVKD. The junction had 12 bases not matched to a gene; V was cut back by 0 bases and J by 10 bases. DNA of the CDR3: TGTGCCATCAGTGAGTCAGGAAGCGGGGGGGCTCGGAGCGAGCAGTTCTTC. Translated: CAISESGSGGARSEQFF.

The chain joins TRBV7-2 to TRBJ1-2; 10 bases match TRBD1. V lost 3 bases to trimming and J lost 3 bases; unmatched junction nucleotides: 13. The CDR3 has 18 residues. Germline CDR1 SGHTA, CDR2 FQGNSA. The CDR3 loop is CASSLVGTGAYLDYGYTF. The CDR3 nucleotides are TGTGCCAGCAGCTTGGTCGGGACAGGGGCCTACTTGGACTATGGCTACACCTTC.

About this clone: Other DNA sequences of this sample code for an identical CDR3. CDR3 residues: CASSSGQGRAEAFF. The CDR3, as DNA: TGCGCCAGCAGCTCGGGACAGGGCAGAGCTGAAGCTTTCTTT. The chain carries TRBV5-1 and TRBJ1-1; 9 positions agree with TRBD1. This CDR3 comprises 14 residues. CDR1 is SGHRS and CDR2 is YFSETQ in the germline V gene. The ends lost 3 bases at V and 6 bases at J; junction bases unmatched: 6.

The chain combines TRBV5-4 with TRBJ2-7; possibly TRBD1 for D (6 bases). The CDR3 consists of 14 residues. Trimming removed 2 bases from V and 3 bases from J, with 12 bases in between. Germline values: CDR1 SGHNT, CDR2 YYREEE (reference sequence). This CDR3 is CASSFDLDSYEQYF. In DNA form, the CDR3 reads TGTGCCAGCAGCTTCGATTTGGACAGCTACGAGCAGTACTTC.

The table lists this clone with a count of one. The chain is built from TRBV7-6 and TRBJ1-6; D call uncertain. V lost 5 bases, J lost 0 bases, and 11 bases lay in between. CDR3 length equals 16 residues. Per the germline V gene, CDR1 is SGHVS and CDR2 is FNYEAQ. In DNA, the CDR3 is TGTGCCAGCAGCCGGGGAACGAGCTCCTATAATTCACCCCTCCACTTT. Residues: CASSRGTSSYNSPLHF.

The chain uses TRBV29-1 and TRBJ1-1; unclear D gene. The CDR3 has 13 residues. Trimming removed 3 bases at V and 2 bases at J, with 10 bases between. The V gene's germline CDR1 is SQVTM and CDR2 ANQGSEA. The DNA of the CDR3 is TGCAGCGTTGAGCAGGTTCTAAACACTGAAGCTTTCTTT. The encoded protein is CSVEQVLNTEAFF.

The chain combines TRBV19 with TRBJ1-5; no clear D gene. The germline V gene encodes CDR1 LNHDA and CDR2 SQIVND (reference sequence). The CDR3 runs 16 residues. Trimming took 1 base from V and 4 from J, leaving 14 bases between them. The CDR3 is CASSIGASSVNQPQHF. CDR3 sequence (DNA): TGTGCCAGTAGTATAGGGGCCAGTTCGGTTAATCAGCCCCAGCATTTT. Drawing the rest from reference TRBV19 and TRBJ1-5, the complete variable domain is DGGITQSPKYLFRKEGQNVTLSCEQNLNHDAMYWYRQDPGQGLRLIYYSQIVNDFQKGDIAEGYSVSREKKESFPLTVTSAQKNPTAFYLCASSIGASSVNQPQHFGDGTRLSIL.